The 27 T cell receptor beta chains in this list originate from one sample, sequenced in a study of siplizumab effects on memory and regulatory T cells. TCRdb's table, derived via immunoSEQ multiplex PCR, lists solely in-frame clones and lacks some. The repertoire holds 45,000 to 60,000 clones, with about 88% as singletons. Sequencing was performed on naive CD8+ T cells sorted from blood. The source is a human donor in good health.

V and J are TRBV15 and TRBJ1-2; 12 nucleotides align to TRBD1. The CDR3 is made up of 16 amino acids. The trim removed 5 bases at V and 7 bases at J, leaving 11 bases unmatched. Per germline, CDR1 LNHNV and CDR2 YYDKDF (reference sequence). The CDR3 loop is CATSRRGQGAPGGYTF. DNA of the CDR3: TGTGCCACCAGCCGCAGGGGACAGGGGGCGCCTGGTGGCTACACCTTC.

V usage is TRBV6-1 and J usage is TRBJ2-7, with TRBD2 matching 7 bases. CDR1 and CDR2 from the germline V gene are MNHNS and SASEGT. CDR3 length: 13 amino acids. Losses at the gene ends were 6 bases for V and 4 bases for J; bases not matched to a gene: 6. The CDR3 region has the DNA TGTGCCAGCAGGGGGGGGAGAGAATACGAGCAGTACTTC. As protein: CASRGGREYEQYF.

This chain joins TRBV21-1 and TRBJ2-5; the table's TRBD2 call for D was not verified on the DNA. TRBV21-1 is an annotated pseudogene. The CDR3 has 18 amino acids. The CDR3, as DNA: TGTGCCAGCAGCAAAGTTCCTCGAACGGGGGGCCCCCAAGAGACCCAGTACTTC. Amino acid sequence: CASSKVPRTGGPQETQYF.

This chain uses TRBV5-1 with TRBJ2-7; tentative D call: TRBD2 (6 bases). With 4 bases removed from V and 3 bases from J, the gap between germline ends came to 11 bases. The CDR3 totals 13 residues. From germline, CDR1 is SGHRS and CDR2 YFSETQ. CDR3 protein: CASSTGTGYEQYF. In DNA, the CDR3 is TGCGCCAGCAGCACCGGGACTGGCTACGAGCAGTACTTC. The whole variable domain, remainder taken from reference TRBV5-1 and TRBJ2-7, is KAGVTQTPRYLIKTRGQQVTLSCSPISGHRSVSWYQQTPGQGLQFLFEYFSETQRNKGNFPGRFSGRQFSNSRSEMNVSTLELGDSALYLCASSTGTGYEQYFGPGTRLTVT.

CDR3 DNA sequence: TGTGCCAGCAGCTTAGGTCTAGCGGGAGTCAATGAGCAGTTCTTC. Translating it yields CASSLGLAGVNEQFF. The chain employs TRBV7-6 and TRBJ2-1; 10 nucleotides align to TRBD2. V shed 1 base and J 6 bases; nucleotides not matched to a gene: 3. Germline V gives CDR1 SGHVS, CDR2 FNYEAQ. This CDR3 contains 15 residues.

The sample holds a few counts of this clone. The V gene is TRBV10-2, the J gene TRBJ1-5, with unresolved D. Germline CDR1 is WSHSY and CDR2 is SAAADI. Trimming stripped 3 bases from V and 6 bases from J, with 6 bases between. The CDR3 is 12 residues long. The CDR3, as DNA: TGCGCCAGCAGTGAAAACAGTCAGCCCCAGCATTTT. Protein product: CASSENSQPQHF.

V is TRBV9 and J is TRBJ2-5; 9 bases are a match to TRBD2. CDR1 is SGDLS, CDR2 YYNGEE, per germline. The CDR3 length is 14 residues. Trimming removed 4 bases from V and 4 bases from J; junction bases left unmatched: 5. This CDR3 is CASSPEGLAETQYF. In DNA, the CDR3 is TGTGCCAGCAGCCCAGAGGGACTAGCAGAGACCCAGTACTTC.

The chain carries TRBV27 and TRBJ2-3; 8 nucleotides align to TRBD1. This CDR3 spans 14 amino acids. Germline V gene data show CDR1 as MNHEY and CDR2 as SMNVEV (reference sequence). V shed 5 bases, J shed 3 bases, and the junction held 4 bases outside the gene matches. In DNA, the CDR3 is TGTGCCAGCAGTCCAGGACAGGGAACAGATACGCAGTATTTT. As protein: CASSPGQGTDTQYF.

The V and J genes are TRBV28 and TRBJ1-5; the D gene is possibly TRBD1 (5 bases). There are 14 residues in the CDR3. Trimming stripped 4 bases from V and 0 bases from J, with 7 bases between. Germline values: CDR1 MDHEN, CDR2 SYDVKM. CDR3 in DNA: TGTGCCAGCAGTTACGGGGGTAGCAATCAGCCCCAGCATTTT. It encodes CASSYGGSNQPQHF.

The J gene is TRBJ2-7, the V gene TRBV6-5; D unclear. This CDR3 region has 14 residues. CDR1 and CDR2 from the germline V gene are MNHEY and SVGAGI. Trimming removed 2 bases at V and 3 bases at J, with 11 bases between. In DNA form, the CDR3 reads TGTGCCAGCAGTTACGGTCAGGTTAGCTACGAGCAGTACTTC. This gives the protein CASSYGQVSYEQYF.

The chain uses TRBV10-1 and TRBJ2-2, with D perhaps matching TRBD2 (6 bases). CDR3 size: 14 residues. The V end lost 7 bases, the J end lost 5 bases, and 14 bases lay between the germline ends. Per the germline V gene, CDR1 is WNHNN and CDR2 is SYGVQD (reference sequence). The CDR3 DNA reads TGCGCCAGCACCCCGGAGGGCTGGACCGGGGAGCTGTTTTTT. It translates to CASTPEGWTGELFF.

V and J are TRBV10-2 and TRBJ2-1, with D unclear. Per the germline V gene, CDR1 is WSHSY and CDR2 is SAAADI. Trimming left V 1 base short and J 2 bases short, with 6 bases between. This CDR3 is 14 amino acids long. DNA of the CDR3: TGCGCCAGCAGTGAGTACGGACCCTACAATGAGCAGTTCTTC. It is translated as CASSEYGPYNEQFF.

V gene TRBV5-6 combines with J gene TRBJ2-7; no firm D call. V dropped 2 bases and J dropped 3 bases, with 6 bases sitting between them. Germline-derived CDR1 and CDR2 are SGHDT and YYEEEE. The CDR3 has 12 residues. The CDR3 DNA follows: TGTGCCAGCAGCTTTTCGGACTACGAGCAGTACTTC. Its protein is CASSFSDYEQYF.

This chain connects TRBV4-1 to TRBJ1-1; D gene ambiguous. The CDR3 is 14 amino acids. Trimming removed 0 bases at V and 5 bases at J, with 10 bases between. Germline assignment: CDR1 MGHRA and CDR2 YSYEKL. Here the CDR3 DNA reads TGCGCCAGCAGCCAAGATAACGTGGGTACTGAAGCTTTCTTT. It encodes CASSQDNVGTEAFF.

The V call is TRBV19, the J call TRBJ1-1, with a weak D call TRBD1 (5 bases). Trimming left V 1 base short and J 1 base short, with 13 bases between. This CDR3 region has 16 residues. Germline V CDR1 and CDR2: LNHDA, SQIVND (reference sequence). CDR3 DNA: TGTGCCAGTAGTATAGGGGGGGGACTTCAGAACACTGAAGCTTTCTTT. It specifies CASSIGGGLQNTEAFF.

Concerning this clone itself: The sample has other DNA sequences that encode this CDR3 too. The chain is built from TRBV10-3 and TRBJ2-7, with 7 bases identical to TRBD1. Germline V CDR1 and CDR2: ENHRY, SYGVKD. The trim removed 1 base at V and 4 bases at J, leaving 4 bases unmatched. The CDR3 length is 14 residues. CDR3 protein: CAISEYGTDYEQYF. The CDR3 region has the DNA TGTGCCATCAGTGAGTATGGGACAGATTACGAGCAGTACTTC.

The chain is built from TRBV27 and TRBJ2-3; TRBD2 is a possible D gene (5 bases). This CDR3 is built from 16 residues. CDR1 and CDR2 from the germline V gene are MNHEY and SMNVEV (reference sequence). Trimming stripped 7 bases from V and 3 bases from J, with 20 bases between. CDR3 coding DNA: TGTGCCAGCACCTCTTACCGGACTTTCACTACAGATACGCAGTATTTT. It encodes CASTSYRTFTTDTQYF.

The chain couples TRBV27 to TRBJ1-2; 8 positions agree with TRBD1. This CDR3 contains 15 residues. Germline V gene data show CDR1 as MNHEY and CDR2 as SMNVEV (reference sequence). Trimming cost V 3 bases and J 0 bases; bases outside gene matches: 3. As DNA, the CDR3 is TGTGCCAGCAGTTTGGGACAGGCCTCTAACTATGGCTACACCTTC. It encodes CASSLGQASNYGYTF.

The V call is TRBV2, the J call TRBJ2-5, with unresolved D. Between the trimmed V and J ends, which lost 0 bases and 4 bases, there was a span of 12 bases. The CDR3 covers 15 residues. The germline V gene has CDR1 SNHLY and CDR2 FYNNEI. CDR3 sequence: CASSEAGLYSETQYF. The CDR3 DNA sequence: TGTGCCAGCAGTGAAGCGGGATTGTACTCAGAGACCCAGTACTTC.

The chain joins TRBV14 to TRBJ2-7; D gene ambiguous. The ends were cut back, 1 base at V and 3 bases at J, with 10 bases in the middle. Germline CDR1 and CDR2: SGHDN and FVKESK. The CDR3 spans 14 residues. CDR3 amino acids: CASSQGTRIYEQYF. The DNA for the CDR3 is TGTGCCAGCAGCCAAGGGACCCGTATCTACGAGCAGTACTTC.

The DNA for the CDR3 is TGTGCCAGTAGTATATGGGGCGGGGACACAGATACGCAGTATTTT. Protein sequence: CASSIWGGDTDTQYF. The rearrangement links TRBV19 to TRBJ2-3; D is perhaps TRBD2 (6 bases). Trimming took 2 bases from V and 2 from J, leaving 11 bases between them. Germline V CDR1 and CDR2: LNHDA, SQIVND (reference sequence). This CDR3 spans 15 amino acids.

This rearrangement joins TRBV5-1 to TRBJ2-1; a weak D match, TRBD2 (5 bases). V was shortened by 3 bases and J by 6 bases, with 13 bases between the two germline ends. Germline loops: CDR1 SGHRS, CDR2 YFSETQ. This CDR3 spans 14 amino acids. In DNA form, the CDR3 reads TGCGCCAGCAGCTGGACTGACCCTGGCAATGAGCAGTTCTTC. Translating it yields CASSWTDPGNEQFF.

The chain couples TRBV27 to TRBJ2-1; no clear D gene. This CDR3 contains 11 residues. Germline loops: CDR1 MNHEY, CDR2 SMNVEV (reference sequence). The ends were cut back, 1 base at V and 11 bases at J, with 6 bases in the middle. This chain's CDR3 is CASSLYSQQFF. In DNA, the CDR3 is TGTGCCAGCAGTTTATATTCTCAGCAGTTCTTC.

J is TRBJ2-7 and V is TRBV7-9; 11 bases line up with TRBD2. J was trimmed by 3 bases and V by 5 bases; bases with no gene match: 3. Germline V gene sequence: CDR1 SEHNR, CDR2 FQNEAQ (reference sequence). CDR3 size: 14 residues. The CDR3 nucleotides are TGTGCCAGCAGCGGGGGACTAGCGGTCTACGAGCAGTACTTC. Amino acids: CASSGGLAVYEQYF.

The rearrangement joins TRBV19 to TRBJ1-2; D uncertain. The V end lost 3 bases, the J end lost 0 bases, and 11 bases lay between the germline ends. CDR1 is LNHDA, CDR2 SQIVND, per germline (reference sequence). The CDR3 consists of 15 residues. Written as DNA, the CDR3 is TGTGCCAGTAGTATTGCCCAGCGTTCTAACTATGGCTACACCTTC. Amino acid sequence: CASSIAQRSNYGYTF.

V usage is TRBV10-2 and J usage is TRBJ2-7; no clear D gene. The CDR3 is 13 amino acids. The germline gives CDR1 WSHSY, CDR2 SAAADI. V lost 5 bases and J lost 2, with 10 bases in between. This CDR3 reads CASSLDFAYEQYF. CDR3 nucleotides: TGCGCCAGCAGTCTCGATTTCGCCTACGAGCAGTACTTC.

V and J are TRBV5-6 and TRBJ2-5; 11 bases fit TRBD2. Germline V gene lookup returns CDR1 SGHDT and CDR2 YYEEEE. Trimming at V came to 3 bases and at J to 3 bases, leaving 13 bases not matched to a gene. The CDR3 extends over 18 amino acids. The CDR3 region has the DNA TGTGCCAGCAGCTCCGAAGCCCTAGCGGGGGGAAAGAAAGAGACCCAGTACTTC. It is translated as CASSSEALAGGKKETQYF.